The clone carrying this TCR beta chain has only a few counts. Its antigen is unknown. This entry belongs to a study of blood T cells in healthy people across ages. Overall study results and limits: Expanded clonotype shifts may have been confounded, as the donors had an unknown CMV status. Long-lived donors had more naive CD4+ cells and higher diversity than aged donors.

This CDR3 has 14 amino acids. The germline V gene has CDR1 SGHRS and CDR2 YFSETQ. The ends were cut back, 8 bases at V and 1 base at J, with 16 bases in the middle. Combining a sample-barcoded 5' primer with a J-beta primer mix, a second PCR ran for about 6 to 12 cycles. MiXCR, run by TCRdb on the 5' RACE reads, gives a single entry per CDR3 protein. This table holds 1.5 million to 2 million distinct CDR3 sequences, more than 35% found once. The specimen was blood. The chain employs TRBV5-1 and TRBJ2-7, with D maybe TRBD1 (6 bases). The sequence came from a human donor in good health. CDR3 nucleotide sequence: TGCGCCAGTAAAACGGGACAAGGGTCCTACGAGCAGTACTTC. Its protein is CASKTGQGSYEQYF.